Shown below are 22 T cell receptor beta chains from a single sample sequenced in a study of siplizumab effects on memory and regulatory T cells. Data came from immunoSEQ multiplex PCR; TCRdb stores just in-frame clones and leaves some out. The top ten clones hold 1.7% of a sample with around 68,000 clones, over 75% of them seen once. Specimen: Tregs sorted from blood. The source of these receptors is a human donor in good health.

The CDR3: CASRAGGAAEAFF. The DNA for the CDR3 is TGTGCCAGTAGGGCCGGGGGTGCGGCTGAAGCTTTCTTT. The rearrangement links TRBV19 to TRBJ1-1, with a possible D match to TRBD1 (5 bases). V lost 6 bases, J lost 6 bases, and 14 bases lay in between. This CDR3 has 13 residues. In germline, CDR1 is LNHDA, CDR2 SQIVND (reference sequence).

The V gene is TRBV29-1, the J gene TRBJ1-4, with 8 positions matching TRBD1. This CDR3 has 14 residues. Germline V gives CDR1 SQVTM, CDR2 ANQGSEA. V trimming: 4 bases; J trimming: 6 bases; junction bases outside the gene matches: 7. DNA of the CDR3: TGCAGCGTTGTCCAACAGGGGGAGGATGAAAAACTGTTTTTT. This sequence encodes CSVVQQGEDEKLFF.

The chain carries TRBV28 and TRBJ1-4; possibly TRBD1 for D (6 bases). The CDR3 consists of 15 residues. Per germline, CDR1 MDHEN and CDR2 SYDVKM. The germline V and J ends were trimmed by 6 bases and 7 bases, with 18 bases remaining between them. The CDR3 spells CASSSMGGSGEKLFF. CDR3 DNA sequence: TGTGCCAGCAGCTCAATGGGGGGCTCTGGTGAAAAACTGTTTTTT.

This clone came up once. The chain recombines TRBV7-9 with TRBJ2-3; possible D gene TRBD1, 5 bases. Looked up from germline, CDR1 is SEHNR and CDR2 is FQNEAQ (reference sequence). CDR3 size: 18 residues. The germline V and J ends were trimmed by 1 base and 1 base, with 18 bases remaining between them. The CDR3 loop reads CASSLVWTTNFGTDTQYF. The CDR3 DNA follows: TGTGCCAGCAGCTTAGTTTGGACAACAAACTTTGGCACAGATACGCAGTATTTT.

The chain is built from TRBV5-1 and TRBJ2-7; TRBD2 agrees at 7 bases. The CDR3 extends over 16 amino acids. Per the germline V gene, CDR1 is SGHRS and CDR2 is YFSETQ. V gave up 3 bases and J gave up 2 bases; unmatched junction bases: 11. The CDR3 nucleotides are TGCGCCAGCAGCTCTGGAGGCAAGCGGGAAGCCTACGAGCAGTACTTC. Translating it yields CASSSGGKREAYEQYF.

This sequence joins TRBV29-1 and TRBJ1-1; D unclear. Deletions cut 4 bases from V and 7 bases from J, with 10 bases between. Germline V CDR1 and CDR2: SQVTM, ANQGSEA. The length of the CDR3 is 11 residues. The CDR3 protein is CSVAWGFEAFF. CDR3 nucleotide sequence: TGCAGCGTTGCTTGGGGATTTGAAGCTTTCTTT.

V usage is TRBV5-5 and J usage is TRBJ2-3, with 7 bases aligning to TRBD2. V lost 0 bases, J lost 2 bases, and 6 bases stayed unmatched. Per the germline V gene, CDR1 is SGHKS and CDR2 is YYEKEE (reference sequence). The CDR3 consists of 16 residues. The CDR3 is CASSLGAGVNTDTQYF. The CDR3 DNA reads TGTGCCAGCAGCTTGGGGGCGGGAGTAAACACAGATACGCAGTATTTT.

The chain employs TRBV5-1 and TRBJ1-6; TRBD1 is a possible D gene (5 bases). V was trimmed by 3 bases and J by 6 bases, leaving 13 bases between them. This CDR3 region has 15 residues. CDR1 SGHRS and CDR2 YFSETQ come from the germline V gene. CDR3 DNA: TGCGCCAGCAGCTCGCGCGACAGTGGTAATTCACCCCTCCACTTT. Translating gives CASSSRDSGNSPLHF.

As regards this clone: At one end, the junction sequence differs from germline, possibly due to a read error. The identical CDR3 is also encoded by other nucleotide sequences in the sample. The chain couples TRBV6-5 to TRBJ2-5, with D tentatively TRBD1 (6 bases). This CDR3 is built from 15 residues. CDR1 MNHEY and CDR2 SVGAGI come from the germline V gene. The CDR3 bases are TGTGCCAGCAGCTACTCGCCGACAGGCCCAGAGACCCAGTACTTC. Translating gives CASSYSPTGPETQYF.

The CDR3 DNA reads TGTGCCTGGAGACAAGACAGGGATTCACCCCTCCACTTT. Amino acids: CAWRQDRDSPLHF. The gene calls are TRBV30 and TRBJ1-6, with 7 bases lining up with TRBD1. Germline V gives CDR1 GTSNPN, CDR2 SVGIG (reference sequence). The CDR3 length is 13 residues. The trim removed 3 bases at V and 8 bases at J, leaving 4 bases unmatched.

This clone has just a few counts. The J gene is TRBJ2-3, the V gene TRBV10-3; the match to TRBD1 covers 8 bases. This CDR3 comprises 15 residues. After removal of 7 bases from V and 0 bases from J, the junction contained 6 bases not matched to a gene. The germline CDR1 and CDR2 sequences are ENHRY and SYGVKD. CDR3 in DNA: TGTGCCATCACTACTGGACAGGGCAGCACAGATACGCAGTATTTT. Translation gives CAITTGQGSTDTQYF.

This chain links TRBV5-8 with TRBJ2-6; D remains ambiguous. This CDR3 region has 15 residues. V lost 5 bases, J lost 0 bases, and 9 bases lay in between. CDR1 is SGHTS, CDR2 YDEGEE, per germline. The CDR3 DNA reads TGTGCCAGCAGTCCTGACGGCTCTGGGGCCAACGTCCTGACTTTC. Amino acids: CASSPDGSGANVLTF.

The CDR3 bases are TGTGCCAGCAGCGCCCTGGCGGGAAGTGAGACCCAGTACTTC. Residues: CASSALAGSETQYF. The chain combines TRBV9 with TRBJ2-5, with D perhaps matching TRBD2 (6 bases). There are 14 residues in the CDR3. V lost 3 bases and J lost 5, with 14 bases in between. Looked up from germline, CDR1 is SGDLS and CDR2 is YYNGEE. The whole variable domain, filled in from reference TRBV9 and TRBJ2-5, reads DSGVTQTPKHLITATGQRVTLRCSPRSGDLSVYWYQQSLDQGLQFLIQYYNGEERAKGNILERFSAQQFPDLHSELNLSSLELGDSALYFCASSALAGSETQYFGPGTRLLVL.

The table lists this clone with a few counts. This sequence joins TRBV21-1 and TRBJ2-4. TRBV21-1 is described as a pseudogene. The CDR3 loop spans 18 amino acids. CDR3 region: CASSKEMWRQKAKNIQYF. As DNA, the CDR3 is TGTGCCAGCAGCAAAGAGATGTGGAGACAAAAAGCCAAAAACATTCAGTACTTC.

This chain uses TRBV6-6 with TRBJ2-2, with D maybe TRBD2 (5 bases). The ends were cut back, 4 bases at V and 5 bases at J, with 11 bases in the middle. The CDR3 consists of 14 residues. Germline CDR1 reads MNHNY; CDR2 reads SVGAGI (reference sequence). In DNA, the CDR3 is TGTGCCAGCAGTTTACGGACTGAGACCGGGGAGCTGTTTTTT. Translated: CASSLRTETGELFF.

The chain carries TRBV28 and TRBJ1-2; D gene ambiguous. Trimming cost V 8 bases and J 4 bases, with 14 bases left between them. Germline assignment: CDR1 MDHEN and CDR2 SYDVKM. The CDR3 has 13 amino acids. This CDR3 reads CASATRASYGYTF. The CDR3 DNA follows: TGTGCCAGCGCGACGAGGGCTAGCTATGGCTACACCTTC.

The chain links TRBV9 to TRBJ2-3; D could derive from TRBD1 or TRBD2 (5 bases each). Deletions cut 0 bases from V and 8 bases from J, with 10 bases between. The CDR3 sequence is 13 residues long. CDR1 is SGDLS and CDR2 is YYNGEE in the germline V gene. The CDR3 loop is CASSVGGPGTQYF. In DNA, the CDR3 is TGTGCCAGCAGCGTAGGGGGACCGGGTACGCAGTATTTT.

This clone came up a few times. This chain joins TRBV28 and TRBJ1-1; 8 bases agree with TRBD1. CDR1 and CDR2 from the germline V gene are MDHEN and SYDVKM. Trimming took 3 bases from V and 5 from J; bases not matched to a gene: 5. The CDR3 extends over 14 amino acids. CDR3 nucleotides: TGTGCCAGCAGTTTTTTGGACAGGGTTACTGAAGCTTTCTTT. Its translation: CASSFLDRVTEAFF.

This chain links TRBV2 with TRBJ2-7; D is possibly TRBD2 (5 bases). Germline values: CDR1 SNHLY, CDR2 FYNNEI. V was cut by 3 bases and J by 0 bases, with 6 bases left in between. This CDR3 has 13 amino acids. As DNA, the CDR3 is TGTGCCAGCAGTGAGGGGAGCTCCTACGAGCAGTACTTC. Translating it yields CASSEGSSYEQYF.

V and J are TRBV7-8 and TRBJ2-2, with D unresolved. The CDR3 loop spans 13 amino acids. Germline CDR1 and CDR2: SGHVS and FQNEAQ. V lost 7 bases, J lost 7 bases, and 13 bases lay in between. This chain's CDR3 is CASILTSVGELFF. Here the CDR3 DNA reads TGTGCCAGCATCCTTACATCCGTCGGGGAGCTGTTTTTT. The variable domain in full, with the rest retrieved from reference TRBV7-8 and TRBJ2-2, is GAGVSQSPRYKVAKRGQDVALRCDPISGHVSLFWYQQALGQGPEFLTYFQNEAQLDKSGLPSDRFFAERPEGSVSTLKIQRTQQEDSAVYLCASILTSVGELFFGEGSRLTVL.

The rearrangement uses TRBV19 and TRBJ1-1, with TRBD1 matching over 10 bases. This CDR3 region has 16 residues. Trimming removed 2 bases from V and 1 base from J; junction bases left unmatched: 4. Germline assignment: CDR1 LNHDA and CDR2 SQIVND (reference sequence). The CDR3 spells CASSIRRDRGNTEAFF. CDR3 bases: TGTGCCAGTAGTATACGGAGGGACAGGGGGAACACTGAAGCTTTCTTT.

The gene calls are TRBV6-5 and TRBJ2-5, with TRBD1 identical over 7 bases. Trimming removed 7 bases from V and 1 base from J; junction bases left unmatched: 3. The germline CDR1 and CDR2 sequences are MNHEY and SVGAGI. CDR3 length: 13 amino acids. In DNA, the CDR3 is TGTGCCAGCACCAGGGACAGCCAAGAGACCCAGTACTTC. As protein: CASTRDSQETQYF.